This TCR beta chain was identified during a study of post-analysis software for immune sequencing data. Overall study findings and caveats: Roughly 5 TRBV segments (TRBV5-6, TRBV5-1 and TRBV20-1 among them) occurred more frequently in patients than in controls. F measure grouped same-batch samples tightly together.

A note on this clonotype: Its matching antigen is unknown.

Unique molecular identifiers featured in each of the TCR beta cDNA libraries. TCRdb reprocessed the PCR reads with MiXCR, giving one entry per CDR3 protein. This repertoire shows 550,000 to 700,000 distinct CDR3 sequences, roughly 47% found once; its top ten account for about 1.8%. Germline assignment: CDR1 SGDLS and CDR2 YYNGEE. V gave up 3 bases and J gave up 2 bases, with 12 bases separating them. CDR3 length: 15 residues. The specimen sequenced was blood. The sequence derives from a girl between 5 and 17 years old with multiple sclerosis. The chain joins TRBV9 to TRBJ2-1; maybe TRBD1 (6 bases). The CDR3, as DNA: TGTGCCAGCAGCGCCAATAGGGACACCTACAATGAGCAGTTCTTC. Translated: CASSANRDTYNEQFF. Drawing the rest from reference TRBV9 and TRBJ2-1, the complete variable domain is DSGVTQTPKHLITATGQRVTLRCSPRSGDLSVYWYQQSLDQGLQFLIQYYNGEERAKGNILERFSAQQFPDLHSELNLSSLELGDSALYFCASSANRDTYNEQFFGPGTRLTVL.